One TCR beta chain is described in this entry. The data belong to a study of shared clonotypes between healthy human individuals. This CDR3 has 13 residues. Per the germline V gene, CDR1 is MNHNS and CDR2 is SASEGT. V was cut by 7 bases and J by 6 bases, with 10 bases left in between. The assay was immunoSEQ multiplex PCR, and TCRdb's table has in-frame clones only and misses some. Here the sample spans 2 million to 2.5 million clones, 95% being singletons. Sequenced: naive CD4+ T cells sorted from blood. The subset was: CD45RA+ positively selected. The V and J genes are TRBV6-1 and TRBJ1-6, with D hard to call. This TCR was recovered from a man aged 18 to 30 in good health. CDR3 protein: CASKAGLNSPLHF. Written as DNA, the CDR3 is TGTGCCAGCAAGGCAGGACTTAATTCACCCCTCCACTTT.